A single sample gave rise to the 15 T cell receptor beta chains below, sequenced in a study of control samples from healthy donors and cancer patients. This table comes from immunoSEQ multiplex PCR, and its TCRdb copy is limited to in-frame clones, with some not included. This table has around 190,000 clones, approximately 90% appearing once. The specimen was blood. Receptors originate from a young man in good health.

V gene TRBV19 combines with J gene TRBJ1-2, with D perhaps matching TRBD1 (5 bases). The CDR3 totals 14 residues. V lost 4 bases to trimming and J lost 4 bases, with 13 bases between them. Looked up from germline, CDR1 is LNHDA and CDR2 is SQIVND (reference sequence). CDR3 amino acids: CASSTPGPSYGYTF. CDR3 DNA sequence: TGTGCCAGTAGTACCCCGGGACCCTCCTATGGCTACACCTTC.

This rearrangement joins TRBV29-1 to TRBJ2-1; D unclear. CDR3 size: 14 residues. Germline V gene sequence: CDR1 SQVTM, CDR2 ANQGSEA. The V gene lost 2 bases and the J gene lost 0 bases, with 8 bases spanning the gap. As DNA, the CDR3 is TGCAGCGTTGAAAGACGGAGCTCCTACAATGAGCAGTTCTTC. The encoded protein is CSVERRSSYNEQFF.

This chain connects TRBV5-3 to TRBJ1-1; 7 bases line up with TRBD1. TRBV5-3 is flagged as an ORF with uncertain function. J gave up 7 bases and V 7 bases, and 10 bases lay outside the gene matches. The CDR3 totals 13 residues. The CDR3 DNA sequence: TGTGCCAGAGCGGGTGGGACAGCCAATGAAGCTTTCTTT. This encodes CARAGGTANEAFF.

This chain connects TRBV27 to TRBJ2-2; TRBD1 might be the D (6 bases). In germline, CDR1 is MNHEY, CDR2 SMNVEV (reference sequence). The CDR3 totals 16 residues. Trimming pared 7 bases from V and 7 bases from J, leaving 22 bases between. The CDR3: CASTGVLREGGGELFF. The CDR3 region has the DNA TGTGCCAGCACTGGCGTCTTAAGGGAAGGGGGCGGGGAGCTGTTTTTT.

The chain recombines TRBV7-2 with TRBJ2-1, with D uncertain. The germline V gene has CDR1 SGHTA and CDR2 FQGNSA. This CDR3 spans 12 amino acids. V was cut by 3 bases and J by 6 bases, with 6 bases left in between. The CDR3 nucleotides are TGTGCCAGCAGCTTTAGTCCCAATGAGCAGTTCTTC. Amino acid sequence: CASSFSPNEQFF.

The chain recombines TRBV11-2 with TRBJ1-1; D not resolved. CDR1 is SGHAT, CDR2 FQNNGV, per germline. The germline V and J ends were trimmed by 5 bases and 1 base, with 11 bases remaining between them. The CDR3 spans 14 residues. The chain's CDR3 is CASSLTPENTEAFF. DNA of the CDR3: TGTGCCAGCAGCCTAACCCCAGAGAACACTGAAGCTTTCTTT.

The genes are TRBV7-8 and TRBJ2-3, with 9 bases that match TRBD1. The germline gives CDR1 SGHVS, CDR2 FQNEAQ. Trimming took 3 bases from V and 3 from J; bases not matched to a gene: 13. CDR3 length: 18 amino acids. CDR3 in amino acids: CASSFPADRGVLTDTQYF. CDR3 sequence (DNA): TGTGCCAGCAGCTTCCCAGCAGACAGGGGGGTACTAACAGATACGCAGTATTTT.

On this clone itself: The sample contains more than one DNA sequence encoding this CDR3. The chain links TRBV5-4 to TRBJ2-1; 16 bases align to TRBD2. Unmatched junction bases numbered 4, after V lost 4 bases and J lost 0 bases. CDR1 is SGHNT, CDR2 YYREEE, per germline (reference sequence). CDR3 length: 18 amino acids. As DNA, the CDR3 is TGTGCCAGCAGCCCGGGACTAGCGGGGGGGAGCTCCTACAATGAGCAGTTCTTC. Protein sequence: CASSPGLAGGSSYNEQFF.

The J gene is TRBJ1-2, the V gene TRBV27, with D possibly being TRBD1 (6 bases). The CDR3 is 13 amino acids. V was pared by 9 bases and J by 6 bases, with 17 bases between. The germline V gene encodes CDR1 MNHEY and CDR2 SMNVEV (reference sequence). The CDR3 protein is CASGLGGIDGYTF. The CDR3 DNA reads TGTGCCAGTGGGTTAGGGGGGATAGATGGCTACACCTTC.

This clone came up once. The gene calls are TRBV6-6 and TRBJ1-5; tentatively, D is TRBD1 (5 bases). Germline-derived CDR1 and CDR2 are MNHNY and SVGAGI (reference sequence). The CDR3 sequence is 14 residues long. V dropped 7 bases and J dropped 3 bases, with 13 bases sitting between them. CDR3 sequence reads: CASTARDSNQPQHF. The DNA for the CDR3 is TGTGCCAGCACCGCCCGGGACTCCAATCAGCCCCAGCATTTT.

This rearrangement joins TRBV30 to TRBJ1-6, with 10 bases aligning to TRBD1. Per germline, CDR1 GTSNPN and CDR2 SVGIG (reference sequence). V gave up 2 bases and J gave up 9 bases; unmatched junction bases: 7. The CDR3 totals 15 residues. The CDR3 DNA follows: TGTGCCTGGAGTTACCGGGACAGGGGACGTTCACCCCTCCACTTT. Translated, it gives CAWSYRDRGRSPLHF. The entire variable domain, with the rest obtained from reference TRBV30 and TRBJ1-6, is as follows: SQTIHQWPATLVQPVGSPLSLECTVEGTSNPNLYWYRQAAGRGLQLLFYSVGIGQISSEVPQNLSASRPQDRQFILSSKKLLLSDSGFYLCAWSYRDRGRSPLHFGNGTRLTVT.

This clone was seen ten or more times. V gene TRBV6-1 combines with J gene TRBJ2-2; D not certain. V dropped 0 bases and J dropped 5 bases, with 7 bases sitting between them. The germline V gene encodes CDR1 MNHNS and CDR2 SASEGT. This CDR3 is 14 amino acids long. The CDR3 reads CASSEALGTGELFF. As DNA, the CDR3 is TGTGCCAGCAGTGAAGCGCTGGGTACCGGGGAGCTGTTTTTT.

The chain recombines TRBV2 with TRBJ2-7; 13 bases match TRBD2. CDR1 is SNHLY and CDR2 is FYNNEI in the germline V gene. The length of the CDR3 is 15 residues. With 5 bases clipped from V and 2 bases from J, the junction kept 3 bases outside the gene matches. The CDR3 DNA sequence: TGTGCCAGCAGTAAAGGGACTAGCGGGACCTACGAGCAGTACTTC. Protein: CASSKGTSGTYEQYF.

The chain is built from TRBV15 and TRBJ1-2, with D perhaps TRBD1 (5 bases). The V end was cut by 3 bases, the J end by 8 bases, with 13 bases between. CDR1 and CDR2 from the germline V gene are LNHNV and YYDKDF (reference sequence). This CDR3 comprises 13 residues. CDR3 nucleotides: TGTGCCACCAGCAGGGCAGGGAACCTCGGCTACACCTTC. Translation gives CATSRAGNLGYTF.

This clone was recorded only once. The gene calls are TRBV11-2 and TRBJ1-2; D is undetermined. Germline V gene sequence: CDR1 SGHAT, CDR2 FQNNGV. CDR3 length equals 13 residues. Trimming cost V 3 bases and J 7 bases, with 12 bases left between them. The CDR3 DNA sequence: TGTGCCAGCAGCTTTGAGGGAAGCTCTGGCTACACCTTC. Protein: CASSFEGSSGYTF.